Sequencing of this TCR beta chain was carried out in a study of cytomegalovirus exposure and HLA in healthy donors. The sample holds one count of this clone. With 60 Vbeta and 13 Jbeta primers, the PCR was carried out. The assay was immunoSEQ multiplex PCR, and TCRdb's table has in-frame clones only and misses some. The data contain 90,000 or so clones, 80% of them singletons. This sequence was found in a man aged 45-60 years in good health and CMV-seropositive. Material for sequencing was PBMCs.

CDR3 in amino acids: CASSLGLAGNSYEQYF. The CDR3 coding sequence is TGTGCCAGCAGCTTGGGACTAGCGGGGAACTCCTACGAGCAGTACTTC. The chain links TRBV7-8 to TRBJ2-7; 13 nucleotides agree with TRBD2. With 3 bases clipped from V and 0 bases from J, the junction kept 2 bases outside the gene matches. Germline assignment: CDR1 SGHVS and CDR2 FQNEAQ. The CDR3 spans 16 residues.